This is a list of T cell receptor beta chains from one sample in a study of CD8 T cells in ankylosing spondylitis. Via MiXCR, TCRdb re-called the 5' RACE reads, giving one row per CDR3 protein. The table shows around 250,000 distinct CDR3 sequences, with approximately 11% occurring only once. Sequenced input: blood, either unsorted or a sorted T cell fraction (not recorded which). The receptor source for this set is a male donor with ankylosing spondylitis or in good health (not recorded which). Each CDR3 is given without its conserved first and last residue. Each record gives: J gene, V gene, CDR3 length, CDR3 protein.

j_call: TRBJ2-7
v_call: TRBV5-5
cdr3_length: 12
cdr3_aa: ASSLRHAAYEQY

j_call: TRBJ2-7
v_call: TRBV6-1
cdr3_length: 14
cdr3_aa: ASSGPGQEFGNEQY

j_call: TRBJ2-5
v_call: TRBV19
cdr3_length: 12
cdr3_aa: ASSAQTVQETQY

j_call: TRBJ2-3
v_call: TRBV20-1
cdr3_length: 11
cdr3_aa: SAGQGSTDTQY

j_call: TRBJ2-7
v_call: TRBV7-8
cdr3_length: 11
cdr3_aa: ASSPPPLYEQY

j_call: TRBJ2-3
v_call: TRBV4-2
cdr3_length: 13
cdr3_aa: ASSHQTGGADTQY

j_call: TRBJ1-5
v_call: TRBV4-2
cdr3_length: 15
cdr3_aa: ASSQGGQGFSNQPQH

j_call: TRBJ2-1
v_call: TRBV9
cdr3_length: 12
cdr3_aa: ASSTAGAYNEQF

j_call: TRBJ2-1
v_call: TRBV12-3/TRBV12-4
cdr3_length: 14
cdr3_aa: ASSLWDGGNYNEQF

j_call: TRBJ2-3
v_call: TRBV28
cdr3_length: 14
cdr3_aa: ASLRTSGSLGDTQY

j_call: TRBJ2-7
v_call: TRBV28
cdr3_length: 18
cdr3_aa: ASSFGRWRTSGRETYEQY

j_call: TRBJ2-7
v_call: TRBV4-1
cdr3_length: 13
cdr3_aa: ASSQTGQNKPRQY

j_call: TRBJ1-6
v_call: TRBV27
cdr3_length: 12
cdr3_aa: ASGQGARVSPLH

j_call: TRBJ1-1
v_call: TRBV11-2
cdr3_length: 13
cdr3_aa: ASSLNRRMNTEAF